The 29 T cell receptor beta chains presented below share a single source sample, sequenced in a study of beta chain features in type 1 diabetes (dated by TCRdb to the late 2010s). Receptor libraries were prepared by the immunoSEQ multiplex PCR assay. All of the isolated RNA was reverse transcribed with the High Capacity cDNA Reverse Transcription Kit, so expressed TCRB transcripts were sequenced. Entries here come from immuneACCESS through TCRdb and include only in-frame sequences with V and J called. Some clones fail to appear in such tables; in the studies checked, an unresolved V gene covers under half of the shortfall, and the cause of the remainder is unknown. The sample table records approximately 150,000 clones; approximately 9.1% of these occur just once. The ten biggest clones cover 2.3% of the sample. Specimen: central memory CD4+ T cells from blood. Receptor source: a woman between 18 and 29 years old in good health.

This clone was detected a few times. The chain links TRBV5-1 to TRBJ2-2; D is perhaps TRBD1 (5 bases). Deletions cut 0 bases from V and 0 bases from J, with 6 bases between. CDR1 is SGHRS, CDR2 YFSETQ, per germline. CDR3 size: 15 residues. The CDR3 loop reads CASSLETANTGELFF. The CDR3 DNA follows: TGCGCCAGCAGCTTGGAGACAGCGAACACCGGGGAGCTGTTTTTT.

This clone showed up just a few times. V usage is TRBV7-2 and J usage is TRBJ1-1, with D tentatively TRBD1 (6 bases). Germline loops: CDR1 SGHTA, CDR2 FQGNSA. This CDR3 spans 13 amino acids. V was trimmed by 6 bases and J by 1 base, leaving 9 bases between them. CDR3 coding DNA: TGTGCCAGCAGACGGGGACAGAACACTGAAGCTTTCTTT. Protein: CASRRGQNTEAFF.

The chain is built from TRBV2 and TRBJ2-3; no clear D gene. Trimming stripped 2 bases from V and 6 bases from J, with 6 bases between. Looked up from germline, CDR1 is SNHLY and CDR2 is FYNNEI. The CDR3 sequence is 12 residues long. The CDR3 bases are TGTGCCAGCAGTGAAACGAGGGATACGCAGTATTTT. Its translation is CASSETRDTQYF.

The table lists this clone with a few counts. V is TRBV6-5 and J is TRBJ1-3; D may be TRBD1 (5 bases). Trimming left V 7 bases short and J 4 bases short, with 8 bases between. From germline, CDR1 is MNHEY and CDR2 SVGAGI. The CDR3 is made up of 12 amino acids. The CDR3 here is CASNRTGNTIYF. CDR3 DNA: TGTGCCAGCAACAGGACGGGAAACACCATATATTTT.

This clone has just a few counts. V and J are TRBV5-1 and TRBJ1-1, with D tentatively TRBD1 (5 bases). V was clipped by 0 bases and J by 1 base, with 13 bases between them. The CDR3 sequence is 16 residues long. Germline assignment: CDR1 SGHRS and CDR2 YFSETQ. The CDR3 is CASSLDRPDKNTEAFF. In DNA form, the CDR3 reads TGCGCCAGCAGCTTGGACAGGCCTGACAAGAACACTGAAGCTTTCTTT.

This clone has more than one count but fewer than ten. The chain uses TRBV13 and TRBJ2-1; D possibly corresponds to TRBD2 (5 bases). Germline lookup yields CDR1 PRHDT and CDR2 FYEKMQ (reference sequence). This CDR3 region has 13 residues. The germline V and J ends were trimmed by 1 base and 9 bases, with 10 bases remaining between them. In DNA, the CDR3 is TGTGCCAGCAGCTTAGTTAGCGCTCGTGAGCAGTTCTTC. This codes for CASSLVSAREQFF.

The chain employs TRBV9 and TRBJ2-3, with 7 nucleotides matching TRBD2. J was trimmed by 2 bases and V by 3 bases; bases with no gene match: 9. Germline loops: CDR1 SGDLS, CDR2 YYNGEE. The CDR3 is 16 residues long. CDR3 region: CASSGSGSSATDTQYF. CDR3 DNA sequence: TGTGCCAGCAGCGGTAGCGGGTCGTCTGCCACAGATACGCAGTATTTT.

This clone was counted only a few times. V gene TRBV5-4 combines with J gene TRBJ1-2, with 7 bases lining up with TRBD1. The CDR3 totals 14 residues. Germline V lookup: CDR1 SGHNT, CDR2 YYREEE (reference sequence). V lost 1 base and J lost 7; bases outside the gene matches: 7. CDR3 protein: CASSLLTGRSGYTF. DNA of the CDR3: TGTGCCAGCAGCTTGCTGACAGGGAGATCTGGCTACACCTTC. The complete variable domain, with remaining parts taken from reference TRBV5-4 and TRBJ1-2, reads ETGVTQSPTHLIKTRGQQVTLRCSSQSGHNTVSWYQQALGQGPQFIFQYYREEENGRGNFPPRFSGLQFPNYSSELNVNALELDDSALYLCASSLLTGRSGYTFGSGTRLTVV.

The chain is built from TRBV29-1 and TRBJ1-2; the D is unclear. The CDR3 totals 12 residues. The germline CDR1 and CDR2 sequences are SQVTM and ANQGSEA. Trimming took 4 bases from V and 1 from J, leaving 7 bases between them. This CDR3 is CSVGSINYGYTF. CDR3 bases: TGCAGCGTTGGGAGCATTAACTATGGCTACACCTTC.

This clone was seen only a few times. The chain joins TRBV18 to TRBJ2-7; TRBD2 agrees at 7 bases. Per germline, CDR1 KGHSH and CDR2 LQKENI. V lost 0 bases, J lost 3 bases, and 2 bases stayed unmatched. The CDR3 has 14 amino acids. The CDR3 region is CASSPPERGYEQYF. CDR3 DNA sequence: TGTGCCAGCTCACCACCAGAGCGGGGCTACGAGCAGTACTTC.

The V call is TRBV4-2, the J call TRBJ2-1; tentatively, D is TRBD2 (7 bases). Germline V gene sequence: CDR1 LGHNA, CDR2 YNFKEQ. The V end was cut by 0 bases, the J end by 4 bases, with 19 bases between. The CDR3 length is 18 residues. CDR3 nucleotide sequence: TGTGCCAGCAGCCAAGATCTGCTGGCGGGGGCGGGATACAATGAGCAGTTCTTC. This encodes CASSQDLLAGAGYNEQFF.

The rearrangement uses TRBV9 and TRBJ1-2; D possibly corresponds to TRBD1 (5 bases). From germline, CDR1 is SGDLS and CDR2 YYNGEE. V was trimmed by 0 bases and J by 4 bases, leaving 13 bases between them. The CDR3 has 15 residues. The CDR3 DNA sequence: TGTGCCAGCAGCGTAGAGGAGGGGTTCGGCTATGGCTACACCTTC. Its translation is CASSVEEGFGYGYTF.

V and J are TRBV5-6 and TRBJ2-3; 8 bases match TRBD2. The CDR3 totals 15 residues. After removal of 5 bases from V and 4 bases from J, the junction contained 9 bases not matched to a gene. Germline loops: CDR1 SGHDT, CDR2 YYEEEE. As DNA, the CDR3 is TGTGCCAGCAGGGCGGGGGGTCTCGGGGCAGATACGCAGTATTTT. It translates to CASRAGGLGADTQYF.

The rearrangement uses TRBV7-9 and TRBJ2-5; 7 nucleotides align to TRBD1. Trimming removed 9 bases from V and 0 bases from J; junction bases left unmatched: 1. CDR1 and CDR2 from the germline V gene are SEHNR and FQNEAQ (reference sequence). CDR3 size: 12 residues. The CDR3 nucleotides read TGTGCCAGTGGGACAGACCAAGAGACCCAGTACTTC. Encoded protein: CASGTDQETQYF.

This rearrangement joins TRBV2 to TRBJ1-1, with a possible D match to TRBD1 (6 bases). V was cut by 9 bases and J by 0 bases, with 11 bases left in between. The length of the CDR3 is 13 residues. Germline V lookup: CDR1 SNHLY, CDR2 FYNNEI. CDR3 loop: CASTGLMNTEAFF. CDR3 DNA: TGTGCCAGTACAGGGTTGATGAACACTGAAGCTTTCTTT.

CDR3 DNA: TGTGCCAGCTCACGATCCAGTGCAACTAATGAAAAACTGTTTTTT. This sequence encodes CASSRSSATNEKLFF. This chain links TRBV18 with TRBJ1-4; D call uncertain. There are 15 residues in the CDR3. Germline CDR1 is KGHSH and CDR2 is LQKENI. V gave up 4 bases and J gave up 0 bases, with 9 bases separating them.

In its sample, this clone was seen a few times. The chain employs TRBV5-1 and TRBJ2-3, with 7 nucleotides matching TRBD2. The junction had 9 bases not matched to a gene; V was cut back by 5 bases and J by 3 bases. Looked up from germline, CDR1 is SGHRS and CDR2 is YFSETQ. The CDR3 covers 15 residues. The CDR3 DNA reads TGCGCCAGCAGATCCGCTAGCGGCATAACAGATACGCAGTATTTT. Encoded protein: CASRSASGITDTQYF.

This clone has only a few counts. The chain has TRBV5-1 and TRBJ2-2; a weak D match, TRBD2 (5 bases). The germline V and J ends were trimmed by 4 bases and 4 bases, with 17 bases remaining between them. This CDR3 region has 16 residues. Germline CDR1 is SGHRS and CDR2 is YFSETQ. The CDR3 nucleotides read TGCGCCAGCAGCCTCCCAGGAGGAAGGGTCACCGGGGAGCTGTTTTTT. Translation: CASSLPGGRVTGELFF.

This clone turned up a few times. V and J are TRBV30 and TRBJ1-4; D call uncertain. The CDR3 loop spans 14 amino acids. Per germline, CDR1 GTSNPN and CDR2 SVGIG (reference sequence). V shed 4 bases and J shed 7 bases, with 16 bases lying between them. Here the CDR3 reads CAWNTGGSGEKLFF. CDR3 nucleotides: TGTGCCTGGAATACGGGCGGGTCGGGTGAAAAACTGTTTTTT.

The chain joins TRBV7-9 to TRBJ2-1; 9 bases line up with TRBD2. Per germline, CDR1 SEHNR and CDR2 FQNEAQ (reference sequence). The V gene end was trimmed by 4 bases and the J gene end by 4 bases; junction bases not matched to a gene: 8. The CDR3 length is 16 residues. CDR3 in amino acids: CASSSPAGGGYNEQFF. The CDR3 nucleotides are TGTGCCAGCAGCTCTCCAGCGGGAGGAGGTTACAATGAGCAGTTCTTC.

This clone was detected a few times. V usage is TRBV5-6 and J usage is TRBJ2-2; 9 bases agree with TRBD2. V dropped 4 bases and J dropped 1; count of bases not matched to a gene: 8. Germline V CDR1 and CDR2: SGHDT, YYEEEE. The CDR3 covers 17 residues. CDR3 region: CASSDLGGGENTGELFF. CDR3 nucleotide sequence: TGTGCCAGCAGCGATCTCGGCGGGGGGGAGAACACCGGGGAGCTGTTTTTT.

This clone occurred a few times. The chain employs TRBV2 and TRBJ2-1; 10 nucleotides line up with TRBD2. CDR3 length equals 16 residues. Per the germline V gene, CDR1 is SNHLY and CDR2 is FYNNEI. V trimming: 4 bases; J trimming: 6 bases; junction bases outside the gene matches: 9. The DNA of the CDR3 is TGTGCCAGCAGTGGATCCGGGACTAGCGTCCCCAATGAGCAGTTCTTC. This translates into CASSGSGTSVPNEQFF.

The chain couples TRBV5-1 to TRBJ2-1; 7 bases fit TRBD1. The CDR3 consists of 14 residues. In germline, CDR1 is SGHRS, CDR2 YFSETQ. Trimming cost V 1 base and J 9 bases; bases outside gene matches: 7. In DNA, the CDR3 is TGCGCCAGCAGCTTGTCAACAGGGGATGGTGAGCAGTTCTTC. Protein: CASSLSTGDGEQFF.

The sample holds a few counts of this clone. The chain carries TRBV18 and TRBJ1-1; 11 bases agree with TRBD1. Germline lookup yields CDR1 KGHSH and CDR2 LQKENI. V shed 5 bases and J 1 base; nucleotides not matched to a gene: 3. The CDR3 spans 15 residues. This chain's CDR3 is CASSFGQGANTEAFF. In DNA, the CDR3 is TGTGCCAGCTCATTCGGACAGGGGGCGAACACTGAAGCTTTCTTT. The whole variable domain, filled in from reference TRBV18 and TRBJ1-1, reads NAGVMQNPRHLVRRRGQEARLRCSPMKGHSHVYWYRQLPEEGLKFMVYLQKENIIDESGMPKERFSAEFPKEGPSILRIQQVVRGDSAAYFCASSFGQGANTEAFFGQGTRLTVV.

This clone was seen more than once but under ten times. This sequence joins TRBV5-5 and TRBJ2-1; D is possibly TRBD1 (5 bases). Germline CDR1 is SGHKS and CDR2 is YYEKEE (reference sequence). This CDR3 comprises 15 residues. Trimming removed 0 bases from V and 2 bases from J, with 9 bases in between. The CDR3 region is CASSLATDTYNEQFF. CDR3 nucleotides: TGTGCCAGCAGCTTGGCGACAGATACCTACAATGAGCAGTTCTTC.

This clone occurred a few times. The chain combines TRBV23-1 with TRBJ2-3, with a possible D match to TRBD1 (6 bases). TRBV23-1 is labeled an ORF, and its function is uncertain. The CDR3 totals 17 residues. V was pared by 6 bases and J by 0 bases, with 19 bases between. CDR3 in amino acids: CASSPAPQGSSTDTQYF. In DNA, the CDR3 is TGCGCCAGCAGCCCAGCTCCACAGGGATCGAGCACAGATACGCAGTATTTT.

This clone appeared a few times. The chain carries TRBV10-3 and TRBJ2-3; the match to TRBD2 covers 10 bases. This CDR3 has 14 amino acids. The junction had 0 bases not matched to a gene; V was cut back by 6 bases and J by 0 bases. Germline loops: CDR1 ENHRY, CDR2 SYGVKD. The CDR3, as DNA: TGTGCCATCAGGACTAGCGGGAGCACAGATACGCAGTATTTT. As protein: CAIRTSGSTDTQYF.

This chain uses TRBV7-9 with TRBJ2-1; possibly TRBD2 for D (7 bases). V was pared by 3 bases and J by 4 bases, with 22 bases between. Germline V lookup: CDR1 SEHNR, CDR2 FQNEAQ (reference sequence). There are 18 residues in the CDR3. The CDR3: CASSFKNRGGPSYNEQFF. In DNA, the CDR3 is TGTGCCAGCAGCTTCAAGAATAGGGGGGGCCCTTCGTACAATGAGCAGTTCTTC.

This sequence joins TRBV2 and TRBJ1-5; D is undetermined. The CDR3 runs to 13 residues. Trimming left V 7 bases short and J 3 bases short, with 10 bases between. Germline CDR1 and CDR2: SNHLY and FYNNEI. CDR3 in amino acids: CASTQEANQPQHF. CDR3 DNA sequence: TGTGCCAGCACCCAGGAGGCCAATCAGCCCCAGCATTTT.